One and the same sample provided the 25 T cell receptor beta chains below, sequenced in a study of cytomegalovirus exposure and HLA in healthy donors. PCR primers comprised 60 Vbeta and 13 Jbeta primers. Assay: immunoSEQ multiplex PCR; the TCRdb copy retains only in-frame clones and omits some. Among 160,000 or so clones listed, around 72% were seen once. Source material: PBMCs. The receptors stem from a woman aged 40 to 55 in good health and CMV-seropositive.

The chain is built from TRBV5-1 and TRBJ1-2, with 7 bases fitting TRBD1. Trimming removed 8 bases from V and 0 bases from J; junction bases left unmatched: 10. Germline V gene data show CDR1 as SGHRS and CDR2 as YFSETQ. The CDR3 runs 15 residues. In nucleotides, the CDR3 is TGCGCCAGTGGGGACAGACCAGACTCTAACTATGGCTACACCTTC. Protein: CASGDRPDSNYGYTF.

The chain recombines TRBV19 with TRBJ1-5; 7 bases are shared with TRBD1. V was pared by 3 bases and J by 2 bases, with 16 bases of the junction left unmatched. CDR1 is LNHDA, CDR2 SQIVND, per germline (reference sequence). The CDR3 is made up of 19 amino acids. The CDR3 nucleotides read TGTGCCAGTAGTATGGGGGCCGGGACAGCAGGAACAGGCAATCAGCCCCAGCATTTT. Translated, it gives CASSMGAGTAGTGNQPQHF.

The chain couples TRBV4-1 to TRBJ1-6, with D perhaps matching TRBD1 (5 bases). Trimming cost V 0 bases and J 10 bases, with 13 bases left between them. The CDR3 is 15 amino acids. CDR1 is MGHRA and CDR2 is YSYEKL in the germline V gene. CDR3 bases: TGCGCCAGCAGCCAAGAAGGGGCAGGCGGATCACCCCTCCACTTT. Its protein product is CASSQEGAGGSPLHF.

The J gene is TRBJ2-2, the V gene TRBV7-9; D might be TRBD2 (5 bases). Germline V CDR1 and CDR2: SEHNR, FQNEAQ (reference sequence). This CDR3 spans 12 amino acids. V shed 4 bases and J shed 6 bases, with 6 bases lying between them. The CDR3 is CASSSEAGELFF. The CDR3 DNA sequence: TGTGCCAGCAGCTCGGAGGCCGGGGAGCTGTTTTTT.

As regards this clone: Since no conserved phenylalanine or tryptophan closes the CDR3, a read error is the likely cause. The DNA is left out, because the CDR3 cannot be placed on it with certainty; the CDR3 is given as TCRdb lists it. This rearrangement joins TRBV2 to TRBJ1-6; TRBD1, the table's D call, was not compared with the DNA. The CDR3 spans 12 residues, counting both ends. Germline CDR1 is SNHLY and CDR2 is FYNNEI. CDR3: CASSEKTWDRVY.

CDR3 bases: TGTGCCAGCAGCTTACAGGGGGCAGGGCAGCCCCAGCATTTT. As protein: CASSLQGAGQPQHF. The genes are TRBV5-4 and TRBJ1-5; 9 positions match TRBD1. The ends lost 2 bases at V and 7 bases at J; junction bases unmatched: 4. The CDR3 length is 14 residues. Germline V gene data show CDR1 as SGHNT and CDR2 as YYREEE (reference sequence).

CDR3 amino acids: CASSLHTQLVDTEAFF. The CDR3 bases are TGCGCCAGCAGCCTCCACACACAGCTTGTGGACACTGAAGCTTTCTTT. The chain links TRBV4-1 to TRBJ1-1; no reliable D call. CDR3 length: 16 residues. Trimming took off 4 bases at V and 3 bases at J, with 18 bases between the two ends. Per the germline V gene, CDR1 is MGHRA and CDR2 is YSYEKL.

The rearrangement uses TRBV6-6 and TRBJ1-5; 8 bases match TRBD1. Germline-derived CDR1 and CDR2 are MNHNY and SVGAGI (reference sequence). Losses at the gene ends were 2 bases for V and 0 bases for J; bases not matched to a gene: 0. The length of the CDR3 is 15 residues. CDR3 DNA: TGTGCCAGCAGTTACGGACAGGGTAGCAATCAGCCCCAGCATTTT. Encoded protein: CASSYGQGSNQPQHF.

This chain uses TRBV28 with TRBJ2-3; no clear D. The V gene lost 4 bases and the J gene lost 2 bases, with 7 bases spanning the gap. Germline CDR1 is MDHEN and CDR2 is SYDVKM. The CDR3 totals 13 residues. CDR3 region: CASSSTYTDTQYF. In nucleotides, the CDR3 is TGTGCCAGCAGTTCTACCTACACAGATACGCAGTATTTT.

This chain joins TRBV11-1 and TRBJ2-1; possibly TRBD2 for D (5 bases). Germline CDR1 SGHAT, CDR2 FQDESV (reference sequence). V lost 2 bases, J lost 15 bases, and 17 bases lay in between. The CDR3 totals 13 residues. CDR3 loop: CASSLSEGRTGFF. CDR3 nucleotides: TGTGCCAGCAGCTTATCCGAGGGCCGAACTGGGTTCTTC.

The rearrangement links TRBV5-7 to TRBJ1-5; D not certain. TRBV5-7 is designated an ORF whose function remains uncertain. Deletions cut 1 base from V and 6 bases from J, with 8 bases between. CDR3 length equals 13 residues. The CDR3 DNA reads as TGTGCCAGCAGCTTGAGGGCGGGTCAGCCCCAGCATTTT. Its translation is CASSLRAGQPQHF.

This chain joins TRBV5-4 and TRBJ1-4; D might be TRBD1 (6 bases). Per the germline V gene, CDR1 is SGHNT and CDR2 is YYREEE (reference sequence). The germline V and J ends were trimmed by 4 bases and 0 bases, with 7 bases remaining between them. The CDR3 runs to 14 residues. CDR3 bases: TGTGCCAGCAGCCCAGGGGCAACTAATGAAAAACTGTTTTTT. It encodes CASSPGATNEKLFF.

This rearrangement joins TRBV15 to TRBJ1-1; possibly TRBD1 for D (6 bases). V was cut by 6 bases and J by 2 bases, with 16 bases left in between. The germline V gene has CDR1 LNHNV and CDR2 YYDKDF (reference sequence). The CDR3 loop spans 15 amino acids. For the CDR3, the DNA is TGTGCCACCAGGTGGGGGGGGCGCCGAAACACTGAAGCTTTCTTT. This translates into CATRWGGRRNTEAFF.

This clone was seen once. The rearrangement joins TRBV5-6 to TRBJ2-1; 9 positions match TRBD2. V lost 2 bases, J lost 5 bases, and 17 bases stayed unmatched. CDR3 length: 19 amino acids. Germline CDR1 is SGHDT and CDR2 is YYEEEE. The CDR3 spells CASSLGLAGTLLLDNEQFF. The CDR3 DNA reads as TGTGCCAGCAGCTTAGGGCTAGCGGGGACCCTACTCTTAGACAATGAGCAGTTCTTC.

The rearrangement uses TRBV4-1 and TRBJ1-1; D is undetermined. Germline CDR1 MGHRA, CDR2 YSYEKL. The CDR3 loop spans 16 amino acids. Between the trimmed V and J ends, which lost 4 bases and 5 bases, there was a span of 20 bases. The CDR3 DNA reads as TGCGCCAGCAGCCTACAGTCTTGGGCCCCGGAAACTGAAGCTTTCTTT. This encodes CASSLQSWAPETEAFF.

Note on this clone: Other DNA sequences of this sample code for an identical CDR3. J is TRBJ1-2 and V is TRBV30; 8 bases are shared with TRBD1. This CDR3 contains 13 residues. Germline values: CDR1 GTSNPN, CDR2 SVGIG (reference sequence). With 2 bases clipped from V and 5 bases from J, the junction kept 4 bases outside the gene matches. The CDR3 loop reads CAWSRTGRYGYTF. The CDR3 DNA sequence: TGTGCCTGGAGTAGGACAGGGCGGTATGGCTACACCTTC. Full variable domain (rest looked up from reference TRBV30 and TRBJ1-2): SQTIHQWPATLVQPVGSPLSLECTVEGTSNPNLYWYRQAAGRGLQLLFYSVGIGQISSEVPQNLSASRPQDRQFILSSKKLLLSDSGFYLCAWSRTGRYGYTFGSGTRLTVV.

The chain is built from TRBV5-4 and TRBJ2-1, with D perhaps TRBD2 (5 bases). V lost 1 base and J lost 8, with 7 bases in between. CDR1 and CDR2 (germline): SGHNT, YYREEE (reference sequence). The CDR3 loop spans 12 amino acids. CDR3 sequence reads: CASSLRGDEQFF. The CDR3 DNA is TGTGCCAGCAGCTTGCGGGGAGATGAGCAGTTCTTC.

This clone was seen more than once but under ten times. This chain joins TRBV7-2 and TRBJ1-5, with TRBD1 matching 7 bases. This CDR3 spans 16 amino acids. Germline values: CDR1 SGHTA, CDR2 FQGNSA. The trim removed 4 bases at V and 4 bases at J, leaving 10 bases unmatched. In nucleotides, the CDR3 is TGTGCCAGCAGCTCCCTCCCCGGGACAGTGAATCAGCCCCAGCATTTT. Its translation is CASSSLPGTVNQPQHF.

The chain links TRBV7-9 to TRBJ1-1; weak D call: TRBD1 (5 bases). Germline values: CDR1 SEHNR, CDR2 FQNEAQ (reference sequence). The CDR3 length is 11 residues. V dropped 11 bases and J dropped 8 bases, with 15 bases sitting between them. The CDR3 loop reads CAVERGTEAFF. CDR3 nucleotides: TGTGCCGTAGAAAGGGGCACAGAAGCTTTCTTT.

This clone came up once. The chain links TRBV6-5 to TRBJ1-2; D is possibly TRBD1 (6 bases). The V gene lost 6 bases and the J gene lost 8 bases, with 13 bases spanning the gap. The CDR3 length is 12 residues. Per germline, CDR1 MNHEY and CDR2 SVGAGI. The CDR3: CASSNRVAGYTF. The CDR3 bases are TGTGCCAGCAGCAACAGGGTCGCCGGCTACACCTTC.

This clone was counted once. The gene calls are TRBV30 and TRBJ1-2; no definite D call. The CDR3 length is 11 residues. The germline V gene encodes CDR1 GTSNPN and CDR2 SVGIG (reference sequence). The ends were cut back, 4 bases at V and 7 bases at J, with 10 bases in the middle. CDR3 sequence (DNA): TGTGCCTGGAAAATGGGGAGTGGCTACACCTTC. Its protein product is CAWKMGSGYTF.

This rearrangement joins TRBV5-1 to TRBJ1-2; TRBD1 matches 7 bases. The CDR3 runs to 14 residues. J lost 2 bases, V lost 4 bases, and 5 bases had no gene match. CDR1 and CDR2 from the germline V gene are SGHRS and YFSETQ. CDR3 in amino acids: CASSPGTENYGYTF. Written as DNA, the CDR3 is TGCGCCAGCAGCCCCGGGACAGAAAACTATGGCTACACCTTC.

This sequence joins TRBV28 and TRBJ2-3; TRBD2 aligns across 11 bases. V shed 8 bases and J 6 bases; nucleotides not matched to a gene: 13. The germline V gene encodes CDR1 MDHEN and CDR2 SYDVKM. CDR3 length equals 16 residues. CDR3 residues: CASPPVAGGLWDTQYF. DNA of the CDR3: TGTGCCAGCCCCCCGGTAGCGGGGGGGCTATGGGATACGCAGTATTTT.

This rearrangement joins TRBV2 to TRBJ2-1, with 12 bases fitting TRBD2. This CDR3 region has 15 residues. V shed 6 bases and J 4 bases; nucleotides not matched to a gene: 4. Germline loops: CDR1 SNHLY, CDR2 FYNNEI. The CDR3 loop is CASRTSGGSYNEQFF. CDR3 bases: TGTGCCAGCAGGACTAGCGGGGGTAGTTACAATGAGCAGTTCTTC.

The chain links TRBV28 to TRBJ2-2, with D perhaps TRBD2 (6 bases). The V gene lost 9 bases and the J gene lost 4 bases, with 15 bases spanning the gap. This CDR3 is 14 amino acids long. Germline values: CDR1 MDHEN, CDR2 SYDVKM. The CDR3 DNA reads TGTGCCAGGGTGGTGGCGGGGAGCACCGGGGAGCTGTTTTTT. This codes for CARVVAGSTGELFF.